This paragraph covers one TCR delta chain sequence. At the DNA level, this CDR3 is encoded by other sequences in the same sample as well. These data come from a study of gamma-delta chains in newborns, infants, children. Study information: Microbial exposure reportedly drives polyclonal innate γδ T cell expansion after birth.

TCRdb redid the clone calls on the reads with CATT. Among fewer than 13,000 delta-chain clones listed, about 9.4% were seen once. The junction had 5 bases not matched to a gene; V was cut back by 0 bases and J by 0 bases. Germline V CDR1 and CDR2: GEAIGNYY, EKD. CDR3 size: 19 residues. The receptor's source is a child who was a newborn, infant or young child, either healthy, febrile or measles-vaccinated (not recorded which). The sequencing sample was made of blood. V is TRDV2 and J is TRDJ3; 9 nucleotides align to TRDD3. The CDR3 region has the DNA TGTGCCTGTGACACCGGGTACTGGGGGAGCTCCTGGGACACCCGACAGATGTTTTTC. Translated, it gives CACDTGYWGSSWDTRQMFF.